The rows below give T cell receptor beta chains drawn from one sample of a study of cytomegalovirus exposure and HLA in healthy donors. TCRdb's copy holds only in-frame clones and misses some; the assay was immunoSEQ multiplex PCR. Among about 180,000 clones listed, around 80% were seen once. Sequencing input: PBMCs. The receptors were sampled from a girl aged 5-17 years in good health and CMV-seropositive. CDR3s include the opening cysteine and the closing phenylalanine or tryptophan. D genes are given only for firm matches. Rows may omit the clone size; those that give it use once, few, many or a size class.

17 TRBJ2-7 TRBV7-6 - TRBD2 CASSLAGTSKLGYEQYF TGTGCCAGCAGCTTAGCGGGGACTAGCAAACTAGGCTACGAGCAGTACTTC
13 TRBJ1-2 TRBV30 - - CAWSVLGVYGYTF TGTGCCTGGAGTGTACTAGGTGTCTATGGCTACACCTTC
14 TRBJ1-1 TRBV7-9 - - CASREEGTNTEAFF TGTGCCAGCCGCGAGGAGGGAACGAACACTGAAGCTTTCTTT
20 TRBJ1-4 TRBV18 - TRBD1 CASSPSLVGTGGATNEKLFF TGTGCCAGCTCACCGTCCCTCGTGGGGACAGGGGGAGCAACTAATGAAAAACTGTTTTTT
12 TRBJ2-7 TRBV7-9 once - CASSSEGHEQYF TGTGCCAGCAGTTCAGAGGGCCACGAGCAGTACTTC
15 TRBJ2-3 TRBV5-4 - TRBD2 CASSFWAGGTDTQYF TGTGCCAGCAGCTTCTGGGCGGGGGGCACAGATACGCAGTATTTT
14 TRBJ2-7 TRBV15 - - CATSRANGAYEQYF TGTGCCACCAGCAGAGCGAACGGGGCCTACGAGCAGTACTTC
15 TRBJ2-5 TRBV6-6 - TRBD1 CASSYGGQWEETQYF TGTGCCAGCAGTTACGGGGGACAGTGGGAAGAGACCCAGTACTTC
15 TRBJ1-1 TRBV10-3 - - CAISESAGANTEAFF TGTGCCATCAGTGAGTCGGCAGGGGCAAACACTGAAGCTTTCTTT
15 TRBJ1-2 TRBV18 - TRBD1 CASSPRLQGEGGYTF TGTGCCAGCTCACCACGGTTACAGGGGGAAGGTGGCTACACCTTC
13 TRBJ2-7 TRBV19 - TRBD1 CASAGQGVREQYF TGTGCCAGCGCGGGACAGGGGGTAAGAGAGCAGTACTTC
15 TRBJ2-7 TRBV13 - TRBD2 CASSFGRLKIYEQYF TGTGCCAGCAGTTTCGGGAGGTTAAAGATCTACGAGCAGTACTTC
16 TRBJ2-5 TRBV6-5 once TRBD1 CASSFRIYRGRETQYF TGTGCCAGCAGTTTCAGAATATACAGGGGGCGGGAGACCCAGTACTTC
12 TRBJ2-3 TRBV5-1 - - CASSLGVDTQYF TGCGCCAGCAGCTTGGGAGTAGATACGCAGTATTTT
13 TRBJ2-7 TRBV7-7 - - CASSRDRAYEQYF TGTGCTAGCAGCCGAGACAGAGCCTACGAGCAGTACTTC
15 TRBJ1-5 TRBV29-1 - TRBD1 CSVVWTGLRNQPQHF TGCAGCGTTGTTTGGACAGGGCTTCGGAATCAGCCCCAGCATTTT
13 TRBJ2-1 TRBV29-1 - - CSARSTRYNEQFF TGCAGCGCTAGATCGACTAGGTACAATGAGCAGTTCTTC
14 TRBJ2-2 TRBV10-1 - - CASGGSPNTGELFF TGCGCCAGCGGGGGGAGTCCGAACACCGGGGAGCTGTTTTTT
14 TRBJ1-1 TRBV29-1 - - CSVARGWGNTEAFF TGCAGCGTTGCTAGGGGGTGGGGAAACACTGAAGCTTTCTTT
14 TRBJ1-1 TRBV19 - TRBD1 CASSMDRWNTEAFF TGTGCCAGTAGTATGGACAGGTGGAACACTGAAGCTTTCTTT
15 TRBJ2-7 TRBV5-6 - TRBD2 CASSLRGRNFYEQYF TGTGCCAGCAGCTTGCGCGGGAGAAATTTTTACGAGCAGTACTTC
15 TRBJ2-2 TRBV4-1 - TRBD1 CASSQPGTGTGELFF TGCGCCAGCAGCCAACCAGGGACAGGCACCGGGGAGCTGTTTTTT
12 TRBJ1-4 TRBV30 few - CAWTGSEEKLFF TGTGCCTGGACAGGGTCAGAGGAAAAACTGTTTTTT
16 TRBJ2-6 TRBV4-3 few - CASSQDAGSGANVLTF TGCGCCAGCAGCCAAGACGCGGGGTCTGGGGCCAACGTCCTGACTTTC
12 TRBJ2-7 TRBV7-2 - TRBD2 CASSLAGGMWYF TGTGCCAGCAGCCTAGCGGGAGGGATGTGGTACTTC
17 TRBJ2-7 TRBV7-2 - TRBD2 CASSLEFWVGGPNEQYF TGTGCCAGCAGCTTAGAGTTTTGGGTGGGAGGGCCAAACGAGCAGTACTTC
13 TRBJ2-7 TRBV6-5 few - CASSRDRSYEQYF TGTGCCAGCAGCCGCGACAGGAGCTACGAGCAGTACTTC
16 TRBJ2-1 TRBV5-6 few TRBD2 CASSLGTSGTYNEQFF TGTGCCAGCAGCTTGGGGACTAGCGGGACCTACAATGAGCAGTTCTTC
16 TRBJ2-1 TRBV4-1 - TRBD1 CASSQDPRGGPDEQFF TGCGCCAGCAGCCAAGACCCGAGAGGGGGCCCCGATGAGCAGTTCTTC
13 TRBJ2-3 TRBV9 - TRBD1 CASSVEGQGPQYF TGTGCCAGCAGCGTAGAGGGACAGGGACCGCAGTATTTT
15 TRBJ2-7 TRBV25-1 - TRBD1 CASSENRGHGYEQYF TGTGCCAGCAGTGAAAACAGGGGGCACGGTTACGAGCAGTACTTC
13 TRBJ1-1 TRBV18 - - CASSQGWNTEAFF TGTGCCAGCTCACAGGGGTGGAACACTGAAGCTTTCTTT
12 TRBJ1-2 TRBV27 once - CASSSIRGGYTF TGTGCCAGCAGTTCCATCAGAGGCGGCTACACCTTC
16 TRBJ1-5 TRBV5-8 - TRBD1 CASSRNTGTGNQPQHF TGTGCCAGCAGCCGAAATACCGGGACAGGTAATCAGCCCCAGCATTTT
15 TRBJ2-1 TRBV6-5 - - CASRRDGTSYNEQFF TGTGCCAGCAGGCGGGATGGAACCTCCTACAATGAGCAGTTCTTC
16 TRBJ2-1 TRBV5-1 - TRBD2 CASSLTSGRGYNEQFF TGCGCCAGCAGCTTAACTAGCGGGAGGGGCTACAATGAGCAGTTCTTC
13 TRBJ2-1 TRBV6-1 few - CASSELTRDEQFF TGTGCCAGCAGTGAACTCACTAGAGATGAGCAGTTCTTC
14 TRBJ2-7 TRBV7-2 - TRBD2 CASSLASGSYEQYF TGTGCCAGCAGCTTAGCCAGCGGGAGCTACGAGCAGTACTTC
17 TRBJ2-5 TRBV25-1 - TRBD2 CASSGRLAGDYEETQYF TGTGCCAGCTCGGGGCGGCTAGCGGGAGACTATGAAGAGACCCAGTACTTC
16 TRBJ1-2 TRBV19 - TRBD1 CASSIKVGGQGYGYTF TGTGCCAGTAGTATTAAAGTCGGGGGACAGGGTTACGGCTACACCTTC